This TCR beta chain was observed in a study of shared clonotypes between healthy human individuals. As concerns this clone: What it binds is unknown. One base separates it from a far larger clone, so it is likely a read error.

Whole-study findings and limits: There were few donors, and this limited the genetic and exposure-history diversity represented.

Genomic DNA from each subset was divided evenly over several immunoSEQ plates. This table comes from immunoSEQ multiplex PCR, and its TCRdb copy is limited to in-frame clones, with some not included. Altogether hundreds of thousands of clones are present, around 77% being singletons, with the ten largest covering approximately 12%. Nashville, Tennessee was home to all donors, each a Caucasian adult. Germline CDR1 and CDR2: GTSNPN and SVGIG (reference sequence). The CDR3 is made up of 13 amino acids. The J gene is TRBJ1-1, the V gene TRBV30; D not certain. The clonotype originates from a woman aged 40-49 years in good health. Some clones in this sample may be carry-over from other donors' samples. Specimen: PBMCs. DNA of the CDR3: TGTGCCTGGAATCGGGATTTGTACACTGAAGTTTTCTTT. Translated: CAWNRDLYTEVFF.